Following are 3 T cell receptor beta chains from one sample sequenced in a study of blood T cells in healthy people across ages. Primers used in a second PCR of roughly 7 to 12 cycles were a sample-barcoded 5' primer and a J-beta primer mix. Each CDR3 protein is one row after TCRdb ran MiXCR on the 5' RACE reads. Of approximately 600,000 distinct CDR3 sequences listed, around 54% are singletons. The sample taken for sequencing was blood. Receptors originate from a man between 60 and 70 years old in good health.

This rearrangement joins TRBV3-1 to TRBJ2-5, with TRBD2 identical over 10 bases. This CDR3 has 15 residues. Germline loops: CDR1 LGHDT, CDR2 YNNKEL (reference sequence). After removal of 4 bases from V and 4 bases from J, the junction contained 6 bases not matched to a gene. The CDR3 loop reads CASSRSGGARETQYF. The CDR3 nucleotides are TGTGCCAGCAGCCGGAGCGGGGGGGCCCGAGAGACCCAGTACTTC.

The chain joins TRBV9 to TRBJ2-3; 9 nucleotides align to TRBD2. V lost 0 bases and J lost 2; bases outside the gene matches: 1. The CDR3 has 15 amino acids. The V gene's germline CDR1 is SGDLS and CDR2 YYNGEE. The DNA of the CDR3 is TGTGCCAGCAGCGTAGGCGGGGGGGACACAGATACGCAGTATTTT. It specifies CASSVGGGDTDTQYF.

This clonotype was counted only a few times. The gene calls are TRBV5-5 and TRBJ2-5, with 7 positions matching TRBD1. Germline CDR1 and CDR2: SGHKS and YYEKEE (reference sequence). The CDR3 extends over 14 amino acids. V trimming: 4 bases; J trimming: 4 bases; junction bases outside the gene matches: 7. CDR3 region: CASSPGQRRETQYF. The CDR3 DNA reads TGTGCCAGCAGCCCGGGACAGCGGCGAGAGACCCAGTACTTC.